This T cell receptor beta chain was observed in a study of shared T cell receptors in the human thymus. The V and J ends lost 2 bases and 6 bases, in that order; junction bases with no gene match: 14. The CDR3 is made up of 17 amino acids. CDR1 and CDR2 from the germline V gene are SGHRS and YFSETQ. Clones were read by immunoSEQ multiplex PCR, and TCRdb kept only the in-frame ones, dropping some. Altogether over 650,000 clones are present, about 89% being singletons, with the ten largest covering 0.0094%. These data were also filed under a second study, of human thymus T cells.

The chain recombines TRBV5-1 with TRBJ1-1, with 9 nucleotides matching TRBD1. The clonotype comes from a boy younger than two with a congenital heart defect. The sequenced sample was thymocytes. The CDR3 sequence is CASSLPGQGHSFAEAFF. Written as DNA, the CDR3 is TGCGCCAGCAGCTTACCGGGACAGGGTCATTCCTTTGCTGAAGCTTTCTTT.